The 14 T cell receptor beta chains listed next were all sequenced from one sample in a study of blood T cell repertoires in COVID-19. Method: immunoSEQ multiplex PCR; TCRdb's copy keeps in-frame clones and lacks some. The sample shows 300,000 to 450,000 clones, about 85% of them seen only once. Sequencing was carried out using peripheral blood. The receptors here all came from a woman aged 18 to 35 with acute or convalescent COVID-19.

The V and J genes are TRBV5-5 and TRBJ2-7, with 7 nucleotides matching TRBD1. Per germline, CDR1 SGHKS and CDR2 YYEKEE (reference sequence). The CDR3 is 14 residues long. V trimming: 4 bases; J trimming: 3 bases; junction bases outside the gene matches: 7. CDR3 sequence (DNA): TGTGCCAGCAGCCTGGGACAGAAAAACTACGAGCAGTACTTC. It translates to CASSLGQKNYEQYF. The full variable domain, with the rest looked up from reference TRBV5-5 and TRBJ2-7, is DAGVTQSPTHLIKTRGQQVTLRCSPISGHKSVSWYQQVLGQGPQFIFQYYEKEERGRGNFPDRFSARQFPNYSSELNVNALLLGDSALYLCASSLGQKNYEQYFGPGTRLTVT.

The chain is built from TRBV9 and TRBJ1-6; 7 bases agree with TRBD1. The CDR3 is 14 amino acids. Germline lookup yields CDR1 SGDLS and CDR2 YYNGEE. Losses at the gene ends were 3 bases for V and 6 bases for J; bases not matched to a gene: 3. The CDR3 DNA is TGTGCCAGCAGCGGTGACAGGGCTAATTCACCCCTCCACTTT. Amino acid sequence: CASSGDRANSPLHF.

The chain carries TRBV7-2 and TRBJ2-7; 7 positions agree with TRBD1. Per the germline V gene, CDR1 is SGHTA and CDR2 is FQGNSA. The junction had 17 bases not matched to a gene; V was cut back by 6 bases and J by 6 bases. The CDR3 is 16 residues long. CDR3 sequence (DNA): TGTGCCAGCAGTCCGATGACAGGGTCGATTGGTGGCGAGCAGTACTTC. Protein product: CASSPMTGSIGGEQYF.

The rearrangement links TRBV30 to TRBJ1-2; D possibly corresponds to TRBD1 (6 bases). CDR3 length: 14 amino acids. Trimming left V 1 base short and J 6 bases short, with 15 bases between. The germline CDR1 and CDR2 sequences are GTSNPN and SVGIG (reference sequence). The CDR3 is CAWSGTGFGNGYTF. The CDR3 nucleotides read TGTGCCTGGAGTGGCACAGGGTTCGGGAATGGCTACACCTTC.

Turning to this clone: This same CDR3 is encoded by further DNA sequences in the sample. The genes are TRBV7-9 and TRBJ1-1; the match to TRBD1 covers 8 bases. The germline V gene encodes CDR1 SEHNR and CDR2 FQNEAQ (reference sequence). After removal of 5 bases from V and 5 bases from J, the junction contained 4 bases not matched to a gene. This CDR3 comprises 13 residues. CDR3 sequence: CASSLTGDTEAFF. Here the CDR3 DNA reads TGTGCCAGCAGCCTGACAGGGGATACTGAAGCTTTCTTT.

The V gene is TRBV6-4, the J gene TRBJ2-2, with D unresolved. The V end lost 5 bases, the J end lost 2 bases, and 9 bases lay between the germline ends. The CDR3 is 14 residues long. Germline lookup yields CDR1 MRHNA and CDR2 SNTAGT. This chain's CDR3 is CASSLRGNTGELFF. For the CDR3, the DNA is TGTGCCAGCAGTCTCAGAGGTAACACCGGGGAGCTGTTTTTT.

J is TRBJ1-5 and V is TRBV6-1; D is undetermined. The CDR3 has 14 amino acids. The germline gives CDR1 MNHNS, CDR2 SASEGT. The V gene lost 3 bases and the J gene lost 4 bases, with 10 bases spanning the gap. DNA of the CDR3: TGTGCCAGCAGTGACCGGGAGAGAAATCAGCCCCAGCATTTT. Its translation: CASSDRERNQPQHF.

The CDR3 bases are TGTGCCAGTAGTATCCCAATCAGGGATAGCGGGGGTAACACCGGGGAGCTGTTTTTT. Protein sequence: CASSIPIRDSGGNTGELFF. This sequence joins TRBV19 and TRBJ2-2; 9 bases match TRBD2. The germline V gene has CDR1 LNHDA and CDR2 SQIVND (reference sequence). The CDR3 covers 19 residues. V lost 3 bases and J lost 2; bases outside the gene matches: 13.

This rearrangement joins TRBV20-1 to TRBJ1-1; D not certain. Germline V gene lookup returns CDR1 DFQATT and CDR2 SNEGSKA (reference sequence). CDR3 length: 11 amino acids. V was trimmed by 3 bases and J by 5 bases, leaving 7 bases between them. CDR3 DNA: TGCAGTGCTAGTAGTCGGACTGAAGCTTTCTTT. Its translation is CSASSRTEAFF.

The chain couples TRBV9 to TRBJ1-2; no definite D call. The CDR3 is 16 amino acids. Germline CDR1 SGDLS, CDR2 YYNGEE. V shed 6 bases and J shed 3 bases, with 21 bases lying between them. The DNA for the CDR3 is TGTGCCAGCACCCCCCGGGAGGTTAAATACGACTATGGCTACACCTTC. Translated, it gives CASTPREVKYDYGYTF.

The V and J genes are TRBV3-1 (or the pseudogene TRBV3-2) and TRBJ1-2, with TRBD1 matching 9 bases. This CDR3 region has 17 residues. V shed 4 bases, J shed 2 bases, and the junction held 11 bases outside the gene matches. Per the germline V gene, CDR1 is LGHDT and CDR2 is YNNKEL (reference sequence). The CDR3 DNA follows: TGTGCCAGCAGCCTTACCGGGACAGGGACTCCAAACTATGGCTACACCTTC. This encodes CASSLTGTGTPNYGYTF.

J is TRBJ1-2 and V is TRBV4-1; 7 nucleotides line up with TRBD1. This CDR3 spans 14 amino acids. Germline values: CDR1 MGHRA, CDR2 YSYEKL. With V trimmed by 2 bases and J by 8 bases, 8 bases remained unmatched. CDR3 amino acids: CASSQPTGVEGYTF. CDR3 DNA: TGCGCCAGCAGCCAACCTACAGGGGTGGAGGGCTACACCTTC.

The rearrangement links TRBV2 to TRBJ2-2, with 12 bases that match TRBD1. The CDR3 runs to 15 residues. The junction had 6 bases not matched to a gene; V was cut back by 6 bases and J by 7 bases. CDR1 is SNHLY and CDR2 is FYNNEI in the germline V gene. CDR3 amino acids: CASSSGQGAGGELFF. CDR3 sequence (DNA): TGTGCCAGCAGCTCGGGACAGGGGGCCGGCGGGGAGCTGTTTTTT.

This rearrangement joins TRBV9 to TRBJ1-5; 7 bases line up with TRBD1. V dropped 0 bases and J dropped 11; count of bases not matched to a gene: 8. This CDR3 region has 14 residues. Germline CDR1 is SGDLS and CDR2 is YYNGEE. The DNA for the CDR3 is TGTGCCAGCAGCGTAGAGGGCAGGGGGGAGGCCCAGCATTTT. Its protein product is CASSVEGRGEAQHF.